The clone carrying this T cell receptor (beta chain) was seen at least ten times. Antigen specificity is unknown. This sample stems from a study of neurological immune-mediated disorders. General study results and limits: HTLV-1-associated myelopathy had the most TCR clonal expansion, and multiple sclerosis had the least, less than healthy controls.

V was shortened by 2 bases and J by 2 bases, with 10 bases between the two germline ends. Germline V gene lookup returns CDR1 SGHRS and CDR2 YFSETQ. The CDR3 runs 15 residues. As for the cDNA, it was generated by 5'RACE with 10-nucleotide random UMIs. Each CDR3 protein is one row after TCRdb ran MiXCR on the 5' RACE reads. The sample carries approximately 80,000 distinct CDR3 sequences, 5.8% recorded once. The time point is: longitudinal time-point 2. Specimen: PBMCs. The TCR originated in an older woman with multiple sclerosis. This sequence joins TRBV5-1 and TRBJ2-2, with a tentative D call TRBD2 (6 bases). The CDR3 spells CASSFGGLNTGELFF. In DNA form, the CDR3 reads TGCGCCAGCAGCTTTGGGGGACTTAACACCGGGGAGCTGTTTTTT.